These T cell receptor beta chains were read from a single sample in a study of blood T cell repertoires in COVID-19. TCRdb's copy holds only in-frame clones and misses some; the assay was immunoSEQ multiplex PCR. The repertoire has over 120,000 clones, roughly 85% of them found once; the top ten carry around 3%. The sample taken for sequencing was PBMCs or T cells enriched from blood (not recorded which). The receptors were sampled from a woman between 50 and 59 years old who had recovered from COVID-19. Both conserved end residues are part of each CDR3. The order of the fields is J gene, D gene, V gene, clone size, CDR3 DNA, CDR3 protein. The D gene is left open where the match is weak. A clone size is listed for some rows: how often the clone was seen (once, few, many), or a class if it is expanded.

TRBJ2-7 | - | TRBV12-3/TRBV12-4 | - | TGTGCCAGCAGTTTGGCAGGCATCGAGCAGTACTTC | CASSLAGIEQYF
TRBJ1-5 | - | TRBV19 | - | TGTGCCAGTAGTAGGGGGCAGCAGAATCAGCCCCAGCATTTT | CASSRGQQNQPQHF
TRBJ1-5 | TRBD1 | TRBV2 | - | TGTGCCAGCGGCCCCGGGACAGGGGGCGCGCAGCCCCAGCATTTT | CASGPGTGGAQPQHF
TRBJ2-7 | TRBD1 | TRBV29-1 | - | TGCAGCGCCGGGACAGGGGGCAACGAGCAGTACTTC | CSAGTGGNEQYF
TRBJ1-1 | TRBD1 | TRBV5-1 | once | TGCGCCAGCAACCCCGACCGGGACAGAGCCTTTACATTT | CASNPDRDRAFTF
TRBJ1-2 | - | TRBV5-1 | few | TGCGCCAGCAGCCCCGACCAACGACAGTCTTCCTATGGCTACACCTTC | CASSPDQRQSSYGYTF
TRBJ1-6 | TRBD1 | TRBV28 | few | TGTGCCAGCAGTTCGTCCGGGACAGATCATAATTCACCCCTCCACTTT | CASSSSGTDHNSPLHF
TRBJ2-3 | TRBD2 | TRBV5-1 | - | TGCGCCAGCAGCACAACTAGCGGGGGGGCAGTTACGCAGTATTTT | CASSTTSGGAVTQYF
TRBJ2-5 | - | TRBV5-6 | - | TGTGCCAGCAGCCCACAGGGCAAGGAGACCCAGTACTTC | CASSPQGKETQYF
TRBJ1-1 | - | TRBV7-3 | - | TGTGCCAGCAGCCATGGCGGTACTGAAGCTTTCTTT | CASSHGGTEAFF
TRBJ1-2 | TRBD1 | TRBV27 | - | TGTGCCAGCAGTTCTTGGGACAGGGGAAACTATGGCTACACCTTC | CASSSWDRGNYGYTF
TRBJ1-1 | - | TRBV6-5 | - | TGTGCCAGCAGAACAAACACTGAAGCTTTCTTT | CASRTNTEAFF
TRBJ2-3 | TRBD2 | TRBV7-3 | - | TGTGCCAGCAGCCCTAGCGGGAGTCTTTATACGCAGTATTTT | CASSPSGSLYTQYF
TRBJ2-1 | TRBD2 | TRBV2 | - | TGTGCCAGCAGTGGGACTAGCGGGGGCCTAAGCTCCTACAATGAGCAGTTCTTC | CASSGTSGGLSSYNEQFF
TRBJ1-6 | TRBD1 | TRBV25-1 | once | TGTGCCAGCAGTGAAAGGGACAGGGGTAATTCACCCCTCCACTTT | CASSERDRGNSPLHF
TRBJ2-7 | - | TRBV29-1 | - | TGCAGCGTTGAAGCCGGGACAACCTACGAGCAGTACTTC | CSVEAGTTYEQYF